The rows below give T cell receptor beta chains drawn from one sample of a study of early T cells in non-severe SARS-CoV-2 infection. TCRdb passed the 5' RACE reads through MiXCR, listing each CDR3 protein once. The table shows fewer than 45,000 distinct CDR3 sequences, with approximately 6% occurring only once. Sequencing was performed on whole blood. These receptors came from an adult who was a healthcare worker with PCR-confirmed SARS-CoV-2 infection or an uninfected control (not recorded which). Both conserved end residues are part of each CDR3. A D gene is named only where the DNA matches it firmly. Clone size is not always given. Where it is, it says once, few, many or a class for expanded clones.

D	length	J	V	size	CDR3	DNA
TRBD1	15	TRBJ2-7	TRBV10-1	many	CASSESNRGSYEQYF	TGCGCCAGCAGTGAGTCGAACAGGGGCTCCTACGAGCAGTACTTC
NA	13	TRBJ1-5	TRBV2	many	CASRGSVNQPQHF	TGTGCCAGCCGTGGGTCGGTTAATCAGCCCCAGCATTTT
NA	14	TRBJ2-7	TRBV10-1	NA	CASSPTGLPYEQYF	TGCGCCAGCAGCCCAACGGGGCTTCCCTACGAGCAGTACTTC
TRBD2	16	TRBJ2-1	TRBV24-1	many	CATSAGTSASYNEQFF	TGTGCCACCAGTGCCGGGACTAGCGCCTCCTACAATGAGCAGTTCTTC
NA	11	TRBJ2-5	TRBV20-1	NA	CSVRAVSTQYF	TGCAGCGTTAGGGCCGTGAGCACCCAGTACTTC
NA	13	TRBJ2-3	TRBV11-3	many	CASSLTGGDTQYF	TGTGCCAGCAGCTTGACAGGAGGAGATACGCAGTATTTT
NA	17	TRBJ1-1	TRBV5-1	many	CASSLLWGVNRNTEAFF	TGCGCCAGCAGCTTGTTGTGGGGGGTCAACAGGAACACTGAAGCTTTCTTT
NA	12	TRBJ2-3	TRBV7-2	medium-sized	CASSSLPDTQYF	TGTGCCAGCAGCTCCCTTCCAGATACGCAGTATTTT
TRBD1	14	TRBJ2-3	TRBV5-4	many	CASSQTGRTDTQYF	TGTGCCAGCAGCCAGACAGGGCGCACAGATACGCAGTATTTT
TRBD1	15	TRBJ2-1	TRBV5-3	many	CARSLAQGAHWEQFF	TGTGCCAGAAGCTTGGCACAGGGGGCGCATTGGGAGCAGTTCTTC
TRBD1	16	TRBJ2-2	TRBV5-4	many	CASSWAGTGGTGELFF	TGTGCCAGCAGCTGGGCCGGGACAGGGGGGACCGGGGAGCTGTTTTTT
NA	15	TRBJ2-1	TRBV5-1	many	CASSPFIERGNEQFF	TGCGCCAGCAGCCCCTTCATCGAGCGAGGCAATGAGCAGTTCTTC
NA	14	TRBJ2-3	TRBV5-5	many	CASSLDGRGDTQYF	TGTGCCAGCAGCTTGGACGGGAGAGGAGATACGCAGTATTTT
NA	15	TRBJ2-7	TRBV13	many	CASSGRVRPPYEQYF	TGTGCCAGCAGCGGCCGGGTCCGACCTCCCTACGAGCAGTACTTC
NA	13	TRBJ2-5	TRBV20-1	many	CSAKPQGAGTQYF	TGCAGTGCTAAACCACAGGGCGCGGGGACCCAGTACTTC
TRBD2	15	TRBJ2-1	TRBV6-2/TRBV6-3	few	CASSYAGLAGNEQFF	TGTGCCAGCAGTTACGCGGGACTAGCGGGTAATGAGCAGTTCTTC
NA	15	TRBJ2-2	TRBV19	many	CASSKQGRGPGELFF	TGTGCCAGTAGTAAACAGGGACGGGGACCCGGGGAGCTGTTTTTT
TRBD2	16	TRBJ2-3	TRBV29-1	NA	CSVEDPGRGATDTQYF	TGCAGCGTTGAAGATCCCGGGCGGGGGGCCACAGATACGCAGTATTTT
NA	14	TRBJ2-1	TRBV25-1	many	CASKGAEGRYEQFF	TGTGCCAGCAAGGGGGCGGAGGGAAGATATGAGCAGTTCTTC
NA	15	TRBJ2-3	TRBV5-1	many	CASSLLGLSTDTQYF	TGCGCCAGCAGCTTGTTAGGACTAAGCACAGATACGCAGTATTTT
NA	11	TRBJ2-1	TRBV7-9	many	CASSLVHEQFF	TGTGCCAGCAGCTTAGTCCATGAGCAGTTCTTC
NA	14	TRBJ2-3	TRBV10-2	NA	CASRSLNGADTQYF	TGCGCCAGCAGATCCCTTAACGGGGCAGATACGCAGTATTTT
NA	15	TRBJ2-7	TRBV7-7	NA	CASTPSGSIFYEQYF	TGTGCTAGCACCCCGTCGGGGAGCATCTTCTACGAGCAGTACTTC
TRBD1	15	TRBJ2-7	TRBV12-3/TRBV12-4	many	CASSSQGQISYEQYF	TGTGCCAGCAGTTCGCAGGGACAGATCTCCTACGAGCAGTACTTC
TRBD2	14	TRBJ2-4	TRBV29-1	NA	CSVEGGIAKNIQYF	TGCAGCGTTGAGGGGGGGATCGCCAAAAACATTCAGTACTTC
NA	14	TRBJ2-7	TRBV3-1	many	CASSQDLRGYEQYF	TGTGCCAGCAGCCAAGATCTGAGGGGCTACGAGCAGTACTTC
TRBD1	19	TRBJ1-5	TRBV5-5	many	CASSSVGDRYTYSNQPQHF	TGTGCCAGCAGCTCCGTGGGGGACAGGTACACCTATAGCAATCAGCCCCAGCATTTT
NA	14	TRBJ1-4	TRBV30	many	CAWGAGGTNEKLFF	TGTGCCTGGGGGGCTGGGGGAACTAATGAAAAACTGTTTTTT
NA	14	TRBJ2-2	TRBV7-8	NA	CASSTGTDTGELFF	TGTGCCAGCAGCACCGGCACGGACACCGGGGAGCTGTTTTTT
TRBD2	16	TRBJ2-5	TRBV7-2	many	CASSLSWREGPETQYF	TGTGCCAGCAGCTTATCCTGGCGGGAGGGCCCTGAGACCCAGTACTTC
NA	13	TRBJ2-7	TRBV27	few	CASSLRFGYEQYF	TGTGCCAGCAGTTTAAGGTTTGGCTACGAGCAGTACTTC
TRBD2	14	TRBJ2-3	TRBV7-2	many	CASTERGPTDTQYF	TGTGCCAGCACCGAGCGGGGGCCCACAGATACGCAGTATTTT
NA	16	TRBJ1-5	TRBV5-5	many	CASSLYPTGSNQPQHF	TGTGCCAGCAGCTTGTACCCAACAGGCAGCAATCAGCCCCAGCATTTT
NA	15	TRBJ2-7	TRBV6-5	many	CASSYEGGTYYEQYF	TGTGCCAGCAGTTACGAGGGCGGGACGTACTACGAGCAGTACTTC